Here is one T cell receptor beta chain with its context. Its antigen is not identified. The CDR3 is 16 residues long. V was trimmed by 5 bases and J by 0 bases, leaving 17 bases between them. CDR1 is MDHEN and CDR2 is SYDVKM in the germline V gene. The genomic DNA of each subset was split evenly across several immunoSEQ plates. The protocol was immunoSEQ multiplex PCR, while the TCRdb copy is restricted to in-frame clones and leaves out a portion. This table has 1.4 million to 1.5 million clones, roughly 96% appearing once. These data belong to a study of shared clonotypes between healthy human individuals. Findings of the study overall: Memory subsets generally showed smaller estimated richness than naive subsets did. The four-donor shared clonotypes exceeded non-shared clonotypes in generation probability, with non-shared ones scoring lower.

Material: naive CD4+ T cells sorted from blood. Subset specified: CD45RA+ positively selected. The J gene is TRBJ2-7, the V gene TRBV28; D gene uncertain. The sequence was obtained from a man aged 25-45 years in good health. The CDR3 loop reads CASSPAGIGSSYEQYF. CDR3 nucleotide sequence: TGTGCCAGCAGTCCCGCAGGCATCGGTAGCTCCTACGAGCAGTACTTC.